The TCR beta chain under discussion was sequenced for a study of blood T cell repertoires in COVID-19. The overall study: Specimens from acute and convalescent COVID-19 originated in the United States, Italy and Spain. Sample material is recorded as cDNA or gDNA derived from T cells, B-cell-depleted T cells, or PBMCs.

The CDR3 totals 14 residues. CDR1 is SGHKS, CDR2 YYEKEE, per germline (reference sequence). The trim removed 4 bases at V and 1 base at J, leaving 3 bases unmatched. Per the original methods: From reference gene primer amplification, estimates of nucleated cell counts were derived. Generated by immunoSEQ multiplex PCR, the TCRdb table keeps only in-frame clones and is missing some. Clonal size and the V and J genes are those of that table, whereas D and trimming came from the DNA. The sample lists 200,000 or so clones, approximately 83% occurring once. What was sequenced was peripheral blood. V is TRBV5-5 and J is TRBJ2-5, with 8 nucleotides matching TRBD1. This receptor was taken from a man aged 60 to 69 with acute or convalescent COVID-19. CDR3 nucleotide sequence: TGTGCCAGCAGCCTAGGACAGGGCCAAGAGACCCAGTACTTC. Its translation is CASSLGQGQETQYF.